This T cell receptor (beta chain) was identified during a study of response to subunit inactivated influenza vaccine. General observations from the study: The authors proposed limited new T cell recruitment per seasonal influenza vaccination.

TCRdb itself ran the RT-PCR reads through MiXCR, one entry per CDR3 protein. The data contain under 850,000 distinct CDR3 sequences, under 20% of them seen just once; the ten biggest clones take up roughly a tenth. Notes on this clonotype: Its target is unknown.

Material: PBMCs from blood, obtained more than 4 days after vaccination. This receptor was obtained from a man aged 50-59 years who received an inactivated influenza vaccine.

The CDR3, as DNA: TGTGCCATCTGGAACGCAGATACGCAGTATTTT. Residues: CAIWNADTQYF. V usage is TRBV10-3 and J usage is TRBJ2-3; the D is unclear. This CDR3 has 11 residues. The V gene lost 8 bases and the J gene lost 4 bases, with 7 bases spanning the gap. Per the germline V gene, CDR1 is ENHRY and CDR2 is SYGVKD.